This record covers a single T cell receptor beta chain. These data belong to a study of blood T cell repertoires in COVID-19. Overall study: From T cells, B-cell-depleted T cells, or PBMCs came the material, which was cDNA or gDNA.

TCRdb's table, derived via immunoSEQ multiplex PCR, lists solely in-frame clones and lacks some. The table has about 260,000 clones, 83% seen once. The length of the CDR3 is 13 residues. Trimming at V came to 5 bases and at J to 5 bases, leaving 4 bases not matched to a gene. The germline V gene has CDR1 SGHVS and CDR2 FQNEAQ. The chain recombines TRBV7-8 with TRBJ1-1, with 8 bases aligning to TRBD1. The clonotype originates from a woman between 45 and 60 years old who had recovered from COVID-19. The sequenced sample was peripheral blood. The CDR3 sequence: CASSQGAHTEAFF. Here the CDR3 DNA reads TGTGCCAGCAGCCAGGGGGCGCATACTGAAGCTTTCTTT.